A single sample is the source of the 21 T cell receptor beta chains below, sequenced in a study of T cells in Graves' hyperthyroidism and ophthalmopathy. The CDR3 regions of TCR beta were amplified from RNA transcripts. First-round RT-PCR with HTBI primers amplified the TCR CDR3 region. One entry per CDR3 protein results from TCRdb running MiXCR on the multiplex PCR reads. The sample carries about 200,000 distinct CDR3 sequences, around 19% recorded once. Specimen: blood. These receptors were taken from a man in his forties with Graves' hyperthyroidism.

This clonotype has ten or more counts. The J gene is TRBJ2-1, the V gene TRBV5-6; 8 bases are a match to TRBD1. This CDR3 region has 15 residues. The V gene end was trimmed by 4 bases and the J gene end by 5 bases; junction bases not matched to a gene: 8. Germline V lookup: CDR1 SGHDT, CDR2 YYEEEE. CDR3 region: CASSPRTGSNNEQFF. DNA for the CDR3: TGTGCCAGCAGCCCCCGGACAGGGTCCAACAATGAGCAGTTCTTC.

In its sample, this clonotype was seen many times. The V and J genes are TRBV11-2 and TRBJ1-2; possible D gene TRBD1, 5 bases. Trimming pared 3 bases from V and 2 bases from J, leaving 10 bases between. From germline, CDR1 is SGHAT and CDR2 FQNNGV. The CDR3 runs to 14 residues. The CDR3 DNA follows: TGTGCCAGCAGCTTCCGGGGGGACAACTATGGCTACACCTTC. This gives the protein CASSFRGDNYGYTF.

The table lists this clonotype with many counts. The chain uses TRBV28 and TRBJ2-2; D is uncertain. Trimming shortened V by 7 bases and J by 0 bases, and 12 bases separated the two germline ends. CDR3 size: 15 residues. In germline, CDR1 is MDHEN, CDR2 SYDVKM. The CDR3, as DNA: TGTGCCAGCAAAACAGAGGCAGCGAACACCGGGGAGCTGTTTTTT. Its protein is CASKTEAANTGELFF.

This clonotype was seen ten or more times. The chain has TRBV4-3 and TRBJ1-5; no reliable D call. The V end was cut by 1 base, the J end by 2 bases, with 9 bases between. From germline, CDR1 is LGHNA and CDR2 YSLEER. The CDR3 contains 15 residues. CDR3 DNA: TGCGCCAGCAGCCAAGCATGGGATGGCAATCAGCCCCAGCATTTT. Protein product: CASSQAWDGNQPQHF.

This clonotype was counted at least ten times. The rearrangement links TRBV28 to TRBJ2-1; TRBD2 agrees at 8 bases. J was trimmed by 4 bases and V by 5 bases; bases with no gene match: 7. This CDR3 is 15 amino acids long. The germline V gene encodes CDR1 MDHEN and CDR2 SYDVKM. In DNA, the CDR3 is TGTGCCAGCAGTACCCCGGGGGGGACTTACAATGAGCAGTTCTTC. This translates into CASSTPGGTYNEQFF.

This clonotype was counted a few times. V is TRBV9 and J is TRBJ1-4; D is perhaps TRBD1 (6 bases). The germline V gene encodes CDR1 SGDLS and CDR2 YYNGEE. This CDR3 region has 18 residues. V was pared by 0 bases and J by 6 bases, with 21 bases between. The CDR3 DNA reads as TGTGCCAGCAGCGTAGACCCGGTCAGGAAGGGGGTCGATGAAAAACTGTTTTTT. It yields the protein CASSVDPVRKGVDEKLFF.

The V call is TRBV28, the J call TRBJ1-5; D perhaps matches TRBD1 (5 bases). The germline V and J ends were trimmed by 6 bases and 4 bases, with 13 bases remaining between them. The CDR3 is made up of 14 amino acids. The V gene's germline CDR1 is MDHEN and CDR2 SYDVKM. CDR3 region: CASRASGTNQPQHF. The CDR3 DNA is TGTGCCAGCAGGGCCTCCGGGACTAATCAGCCCCAGCATTTT.

This clonotype was seen repeatedly, ten times or more. The rearrangement links TRBV5-1 to TRBJ2-7; 7 nucleotides line up with TRBD1. The ends lost 0 bases at V and 0 bases at J; junction bases unmatched: 3. CDR3 length: 15 residues. The germline V gene has CDR1 SGHRS and CDR2 YFSETQ. CDR3: CASSLGDRNSYEQYF. The CDR3 nucleotides are TGCGCCAGCAGCTTGGGGGACAGAAACTCCTACGAGCAGTACTTC.

About this clonotype itself: An end of the junction does not agree with germline; a read error may underlie this. V and J are TRBV4-3 and TRBJ1-2, with D possibly matching TRBD1 (5 bases). This CDR3 has 13 amino acids. Germline values: CDR1 LGHNA, CDR2 YSLEER. CDR3 amino acids: CASSPGTDYDYTF. CDR3 coding DNA: TGCGCCAGCAGCCCGGGGACGGACTATGACTACACCTTC.

The table lists this clonotype with many counts. V and J are TRBV2 and TRBJ1-5; D gene uncertain. CDR1 SNHLY and CDR2 FYNNEI come from the germline V gene. There are 16 residues in the CDR3. V lost 2 bases and J 1 base, leaving 12 bases between the germline ends. CDR3 sequence (DNA): TGTGCCAGCAGTGAAAACGGTCCAAGGAGCAATCAGCCCCAGCATTTT. This codes for CASSENGPRSNQPQHF. Complete variable domain (other parts from reference TRBV2 and TRBJ1-5): EPEVTQTPSHQVTQMGQEVILRCVPISNHLYFYWYRQILGQKVEFLVSFYNNEISEKSEIFDDQFSVERPDGSNFTLKIRSTKLEDSAMYFCASSENGPRSNQPQHFGDGTRLSIL.

This clonotype was recorded a few times. This sequence joins TRBV6-2 or TRBV6-3 and TRBJ1-1, with 8 bases matching TRBD1. CDR3 length: 13 amino acids. The V and J ends lost 5 bases and 6 bases, in that order; junction bases with no gene match: 5. Germline V lookup: CDR1 MNHEY, CDR2 SVGEGT. The CDR3 is CASSLRGRAEAFF. CDR3 nucleotides: TGTGCCAGCAGTCTCAGGGGGCGGGCTGAAGCTTTCTTT.

This clonotype was recorded many times. The chain employs TRBV12-3 or TRBV12-4 and TRBJ2-7, with TRBD1 identical over 10 bases. Germline trimming cut 1 base from V and 8 bases from J; bases unmatched to any gene: 5. The CDR3 runs to 14 residues. The CDR3 sequence: CASSLGGQGRQQYF. The CDR3 region has the DNA TGTGCCAGCAGTTTAGGGGGACAGGGGAGGCAGCAGTACTTC.

This clonotype was recorded at least ten times. The chain combines TRBV29-1 with TRBJ2-5; D is unresolved. The CDR3 spans 11 residues. V lost 4 bases to trimming and J lost 5 bases, with 8 bases between them. Germline values: CDR1 SQVTM, CDR2 ANQGSEA. The CDR3 DNA is TGCAGCGTTGGAGCGCTCGAGACCCAGTACTTC. Translating it yields CSVGALETQYF.

The chain combines TRBV9 with TRBJ1-2; 7 bases agree with TRBD1. The CDR3 runs 13 residues. Trimming took 1 base from V and 7 from J; bases not matched to a gene: 4. The germline V gene encodes CDR1 SGDLS and CDR2 YYNGEE. The CDR3 is CASSVSGGFGYTF. CDR3 nucleotide sequence: TGTGCCAGCAGCGTATCAGGGGGGTTTGGCTACACCTTC.

Note on this clonotype: The conserved phenylalanine or tryptophan is not found at the CDR3 terminus, so this likely reflects a read error. This chain's CDR3 is CASKQGGNSPLHL. CDR3 sequence (DNA): TGTGCCAGCAAACAGGGCGGGAATTCACCCCTCCACCTT. This sequence joins TRBV6-1 and TRBJ1-6, with D maybe TRBD1 (6 bases). This CDR3 is 13 amino acids long. Germline loops: CDR1 MNHNS, CDR2 SASEGT. V lost 7 bases and J lost 7, with 11 bases in between.

Only a few counts were recorded for this clonotype. The chain has TRBV9 and TRBJ1-1, with TRBD1 identical over 8 bases. CDR3 length: 15 residues. Trimming took 1 base from V and 1 from J; bases not matched to a gene: 3. Looked up from germline, CDR1 is SGDLS and CDR2 is YYNGEE. CDR3 loop: CASSVRTGSNTEAFF. In nucleotides, the CDR3 is TGTGCCAGCAGCGTACGGACAGGGTCGAACACTGAAGCTTTCTTT.

Many counts were recorded for this clonotype. The chain recombines TRBV5-1 with TRBJ1-6; no definite D call. The CDR3 runs to 14 residues. CDR1 is SGHRS, CDR2 YFSETQ, per germline. Trimming stripped 2 bases from V and 10 bases from J, with 13 bases between. The CDR3, as DNA: TGCGCCAGCAGCTTCGACTACAGAGAGTCACCCCTCCACTTT. This sequence encodes CASSFDYRESPLHF. Complete variable domain (other parts from reference TRBV5-1 and TRBJ1-6): KAGVTQTPRYLIKTRGQQVTLSCSPISGHRSVSWYQQTPGQGLQFLFEYFSETQRNKGNFPGRFSGRQFSNSRSEMNVSTLELGDSALYLCASSFDYRESPLHFGNGTRLTVT.

The gene calls are TRBV27 and TRBJ2-2; D unclear. V lost 0 bases and J 3 bases, leaving 5 bases between the germline ends. The CDR3 runs 14 residues. CDR1 is MNHEY, CDR2 SMNVEV, per germline (reference sequence). Here the CDR3 DNA reads TGTGCCAGCAGTTTATCGTGGGACACCGGGGAGCTGTTTTTT. This encodes CASSLSWDTGELFF.

The sample holds many counts of this clonotype. The chain employs TRBV5-1 and TRBJ2-7; 9 nucleotides agree with TRBD2. CDR1 and CDR2 from the germline V gene are SGHRS and YFSETQ. The V segment lost 2 bases and the J segment 6 bases; nucleotides outside the gene matches: 15. The CDR3 runs to 17 residues. The CDR3 coding sequence is TGCGCCAGCAGCTTAAACCCCGGGACTAGCCTCGCTGGCGAGCAGTACTTC. Translation gives CASSLNPGTSLAGEQYF.

In this sample, this clonotype turned up many times. The V and J genes are TRBV29-1 and TRBJ1-2; D is unresolved. V gave up 4 bases and J gave up 6 bases, with 6 bases separating them. This CDR3 spans 10 amino acids. Germline lookup yields CDR1 SQVTM and CDR2 ANQGSEA. DNA for the CDR3: TGCAGCGTTGGAGAAGATGGCTACACCTTC. This codes for CSVGEDGYTF.

The gene calls are TRBV12-3 or TRBV12-4 and TRBJ2-1, with 11 bases aligning to TRBD2. This CDR3 contains 18 residues. V lost 0 bases and J lost 7; bases outside the gene matches: 11. The CDR3 sequence: CASSLALSGGAIWNEQFF. For the CDR3, the DNA is TGTGCCAGCAGTTTAGCGCTTAGCGGGGGGGCCATATGGAATGAGCAGTTCTTC.